This T cell receptor beta chain was sequenced in a study of blood T cell repertoires in COVID-19 (dated by TCRdb to 2018 to 2020). As for the study more broadly: Samples from collaborators originated in the United States, Italy and Spain and spanned both the acute and convalescent phases of COVID-19. The sample metadata nearly always contained a de-identified subject ID, COVID-19 status, age in years and sex. The repertoires were made available in a free public database intended to serve as a resource for research on the immune response to SARS-CoV-2. HLA class I and class II types, where available, came from metadata supplied by the sample provider rather than from assay-based typing. Samples came from the ongoing ImmuneRACE study (first 160 participants) plus 1,254 subjects from 6 global collaborators. The material from the prospective study consisted of cDNA or gDNA derived from T cells, B-cell-depleted T cells, or PBMCs. Subjects who had been exposed to COVID-19, were actively infected with it, or had recovered from it provided the deeply sampled blood TCRbeta repertoires that made up the dataset. Overall study outcomes, separate from this receptor: Clinical and demographic metadata were provided uncurated, with the amount varying by source and participant.

TCRbeta CDR3 regions were amplified from genomic DNA by means of the immunoSEQ Assay, a bias-controlled multiplex PCR. Per the original workflow: Nucleated cell counts per sample were estimated from amplification of reference gene primers within the assay. To quantify the absolute abundance of each unique TCRbeta CDR3 rearrangement, sequence reads were collapsed and filtered. For each sample, productive Simpson clonality was calculated as the square root of Simpson's diversity index across productive rearrangements. The table comes from immuneACCESS by way of TCRdb, which keeps in-frame sequences with V and J called. Part of the clones is missing from these tables; in studies checked, under half for an unresolved V gene and the rest for unknown reasons. Clone size and V and J calls were adopted from that table, with D and trimming inferred from the DNA. The sample table shows a few hundred thousand clones, and nearly 90% are seen once. The top ten constitute 3.5% to 4.5% of the sample.

Enrolling through a virtual design, the prospective study's participants ranged in age from roughly 18 to 89 years and lived across roughly 24 United States geographic areas. To assign participants to cohorts, the prospective study relied on clinical history that participants themselves reported in a screening survey and a study questionnaire. In the prospective study, mobile phlebotomists collected whole blood, serum and a nasopharyngeal or oropharyngeal swab from each participant. Additional blood draws and questionnaires over an approximately two-month period could optionally be provided by prospective study participants. Blood samples from the prospective study were shipped frozen or at room temperature prior to DNA extraction. Taken from cysteine to phenylalanine, the CDR3 has 14 residues. Just the 42-base CDR3 DNA is kept, in frame starting at base 1. V is cut back by 10 bases and J by 3 bases, with 8 bases in the junction unmatched. Reading the germline V gene gives CDR1 ENHRY and CDR2 SYGVKD.

As for this clone: Its antigen remains undetermined. Base qualities are not recorded, but no much larger clone differs from it by a single base.

The V and J segments used are TRBV10-3 and TRBJ1-5, with 8 central nucleotides matching TRBD1. The TCR was taken from a woman between 18 and 29 years old with acute COVID-19. The sequenced sample consisted of PBMCs or T cells enriched from blood (not recorded which). CDR3 region: CATRTGPLNQPQHF. The sequence in DNA is TGTGCCACCAGGACAGGGCCACTCAATCAGCCCCAGCATTTT.